These T cell receptor beta chains were read from a single sample in a study of blood T cell repertoires in COVID-19. The protocol was immunoSEQ multiplex PCR, while the TCRdb copy is restricted to in-frame clones and leaves out a portion. Found here are around 300,000 clones, about 82% of them singletons; the top ten hold around 7.2%. The sequencing input was peripheral blood. The receptors originated from a human donor in a cohort sampled during active COVID-19. CDR3s leave out the opening cysteine and the closing phenylalanine or tryptophan. Each record gives: V gene, J gene, D gene, CDR3 protein. D genes are given only for firm matches.

v_gene: TRBV15; j_gene: TRBJ1-2; d_gene: TRBD1; CDR3aa: ATSRGQGSPYGYT
v_gene: TRBV7-2; j_gene: TRBJ2-2; d_gene: -; CDR3aa: ASSLATTDTGELF
v_gene: TRBV10-3; j_gene: TRBJ2-7; d_gene: TRBD1; CDR3aa: ATQTGGTSYEQY
v_gene: TRBV10-3; j_gene: TRBJ1-2; d_gene: TRBD1; CDR3aa: AISEGQGARGYT
v_gene: TRBV28; j_gene: TRBJ1-2; d_gene: -; CDR3aa: ASSLPTIGAGYT
v_gene: TRBV11-2; j_gene: TRBJ2-7; d_gene: -; CDR3aa: ASSLDPRDEQY
v_gene: TRBV12-5; j_gene: TRBJ1-5; d_gene: -; CDR3aa: ASALDNFNQPQH
v_gene: TRBV2; j_gene: TRBJ2-6; d_gene: -; CDR3aa: ASSQPTVAGANVLT
v_gene: TRBV27; j_gene: TRBJ2-3; d_gene: -; CDR3aa: ASSLELPGTDTQY
v_gene: TRBV18; j_gene: TRBJ1-3; d_gene: -; CDR3aa: ASSLGDMDTIY
v_gene: TRBV5-8; j_gene: TRBJ2-7; d_gene: -; CDR3aa: ASSWQGGGGEQY
v_gene: TRBV7-8; j_gene: TRBJ1-1; d_gene: -; CDR3aa: ASSLDYNTEAF
v_gene: TRBV20-1; j_gene: TRBJ1-1; d_gene: -; CDR3aa: SASGSGVGAF
v_gene: TRBV19; j_gene: TRBJ1-1; d_gene: -; CDR3aa: ASSSSRLTEAF
v_gene: TRBV5-6; j_gene: TRBJ1-2; d_gene: TRBD1; CDR3aa: ASSLWRQGYGYT
v_gene: TRBV10-3; j_gene: TRBJ2-2; d_gene: -; CDR3aa: AISERQGNTGELF
v_gene: TRBV10-2; j_gene: TRBJ2-2; d_gene: -; CDR3aa: AGGGAITGELF
v_gene: TRBV19; j_gene: TRBJ1-1; d_gene: -; CDR3aa: ASSIAGTGWGRKAF
v_gene: TRBV19; j_gene: TRBJ2-7; d_gene: TRBD1; CDR3aa: ASSIEPGQGFYEQY
v_gene: TRBV11-2; j_gene: TRBJ2-3; d_gene: -; CDR3aa: ASSLEMGASQY
v_gene: TRBV5-4; j_gene: TRBJ2-3; d_gene: TRBD2; CDR3aa: ASSHRLAGDTDTQY
v_gene: TRBV18; j_gene: TRBJ1-6; d_gene: -; CDR3aa: ASLAKAGSYNSPLH
v_gene: TRBV3-1/TRBV3-2; j_gene: TRBJ2-7; d_gene: -; CDR3aa: ASSPQGRPYEQY
v_gene: TRBV7-9; j_gene: TRBJ1-1; d_gene: TRBD1; CDR3aa: ASSKTGTEAF
v_gene: TRBV29-1; j_gene: TRBJ1-2; d_gene: -; CDR3aa: SVEWSGDRYGYT
v_gene: TRBV10-3; j_gene: TRBJ1-2; d_gene: -; CDR3aa: ATLDGRFDGYT
v_gene: TRBV7-2; j_gene: TRBJ1-3; d_gene: -; CDR3aa: ASSSYNGAGNTIY
v_gene: TRBV3-1/TRBV3-2; j_gene: TRBJ1-6; d_gene: -; CDR3aa: ASSLPGFGYNSPLH
v_gene: TRBV7-9; j_gene: TRBJ1-1; d_gene: -; CDR3aa: ASSLVFSREAF
v_gene: TRBV18; j_gene: TRBJ1-2; d_gene: -; CDR3aa: ASSPPSLDYGYT
v_gene: TRBV4-2; j_gene: TRBJ2-7; d_gene: TRBD1; CDR3aa: ASSFRTGESYEQY
v_gene: TRBV19; j_gene: TRBJ2-2; d_gene: -; CDR3aa: ASSLHGDTYTGELF
v_gene: TRBV7-2; j_gene: TRBJ2-1; d_gene: -; CDR3aa: ASSNYGEDNEQF
v_gene: TRBV12-5; j_gene: TRBJ2-5; d_gene: -; CDR3aa: ASGSGTPQETQY
v_gene: TRBV5-4; j_gene: TRBJ2-2; d_gene: -; CDR3aa: ASSLDFTGELF
v_gene: TRBV9; j_gene: TRBJ1-1; d_gene: -; CDR3aa: ASSVVSNTEAF
v_gene: TRBV6-1; j_gene: TRBJ1-4; d_gene: TRBD1; CDR3aa: ASREAWDSEKLF
v_gene: TRBV7-9; j_gene: TRBJ2-7; d_gene: -; CDR3aa: ASSFGAYEQY